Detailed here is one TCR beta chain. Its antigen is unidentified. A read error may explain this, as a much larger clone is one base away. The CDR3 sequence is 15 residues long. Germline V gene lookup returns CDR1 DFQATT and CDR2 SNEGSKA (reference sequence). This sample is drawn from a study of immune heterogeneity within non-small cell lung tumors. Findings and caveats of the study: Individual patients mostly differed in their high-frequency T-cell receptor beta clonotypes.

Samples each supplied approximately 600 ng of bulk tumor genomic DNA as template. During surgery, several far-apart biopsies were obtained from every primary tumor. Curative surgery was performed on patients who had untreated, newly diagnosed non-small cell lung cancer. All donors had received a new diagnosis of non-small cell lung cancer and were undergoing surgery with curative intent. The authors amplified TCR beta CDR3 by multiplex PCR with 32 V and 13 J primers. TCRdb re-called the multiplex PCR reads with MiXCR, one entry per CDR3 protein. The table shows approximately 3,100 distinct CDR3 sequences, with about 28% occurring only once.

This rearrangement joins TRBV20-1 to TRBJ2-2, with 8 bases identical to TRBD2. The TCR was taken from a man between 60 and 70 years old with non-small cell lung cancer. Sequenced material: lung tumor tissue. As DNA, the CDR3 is TGCAGTTCTAGGTATAGCGGGGTGGACACCGGGGAGCTGTTTTTT. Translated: CSSRYSGVDTGELFF.